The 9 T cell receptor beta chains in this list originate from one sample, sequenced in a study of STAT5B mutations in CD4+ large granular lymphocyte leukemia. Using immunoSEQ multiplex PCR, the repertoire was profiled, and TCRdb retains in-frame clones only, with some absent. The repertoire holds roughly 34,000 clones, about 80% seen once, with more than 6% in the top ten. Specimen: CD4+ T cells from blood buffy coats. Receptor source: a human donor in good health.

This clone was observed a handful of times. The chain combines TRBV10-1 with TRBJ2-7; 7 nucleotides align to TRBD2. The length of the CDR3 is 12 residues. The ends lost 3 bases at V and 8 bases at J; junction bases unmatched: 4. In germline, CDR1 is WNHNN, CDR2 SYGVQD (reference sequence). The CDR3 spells CASSDPGRQQYF. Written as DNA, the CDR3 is TGCGCCAGCAGTGACCCCGGGAGGCAGCAGTACTTC.

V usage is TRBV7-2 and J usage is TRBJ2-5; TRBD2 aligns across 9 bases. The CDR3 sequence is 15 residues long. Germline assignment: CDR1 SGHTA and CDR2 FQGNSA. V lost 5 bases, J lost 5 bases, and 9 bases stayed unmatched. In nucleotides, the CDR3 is TGTGCCAGCAGCCGCGGGAGGGGGCTTCGGGAGACCCAGTACTTC. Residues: CASSRGRGLRETQYF.

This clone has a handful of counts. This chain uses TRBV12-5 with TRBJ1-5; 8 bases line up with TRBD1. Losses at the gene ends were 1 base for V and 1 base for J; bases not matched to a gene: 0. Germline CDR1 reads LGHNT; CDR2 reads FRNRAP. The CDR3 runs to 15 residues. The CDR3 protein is CASGLGQGSNQPQHF. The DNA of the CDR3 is TGTGCTAGTGGTTTGGGACAGGGGAGCAATCAGCCCCAGCATTTT.

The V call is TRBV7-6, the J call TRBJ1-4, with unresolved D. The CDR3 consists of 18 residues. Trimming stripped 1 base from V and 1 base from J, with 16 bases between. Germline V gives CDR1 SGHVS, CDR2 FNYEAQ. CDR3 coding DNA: TGTGCCAGCAGCTTAGAGGGAGGCGGAGGGCTAACTAATGAAAAACTGTTTTTT. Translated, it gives CASSLEGGGGLTNEKLFF.

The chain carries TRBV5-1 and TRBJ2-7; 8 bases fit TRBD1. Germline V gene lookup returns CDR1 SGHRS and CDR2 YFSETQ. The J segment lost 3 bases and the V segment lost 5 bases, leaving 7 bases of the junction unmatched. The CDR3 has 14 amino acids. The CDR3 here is CASRPGQAVYEQYF. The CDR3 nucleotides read TGCGCCAGCAGACCGGGACAGGCAGTCTACGAGCAGTACTTC.

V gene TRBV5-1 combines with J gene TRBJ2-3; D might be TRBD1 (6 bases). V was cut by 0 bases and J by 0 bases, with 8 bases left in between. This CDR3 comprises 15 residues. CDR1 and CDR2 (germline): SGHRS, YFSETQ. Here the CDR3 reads CASSLEGTSTDTQYF. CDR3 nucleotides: TGCGCCAGCAGCTTGGAAGGGACAAGCACAGATACGCAGTATTTT.

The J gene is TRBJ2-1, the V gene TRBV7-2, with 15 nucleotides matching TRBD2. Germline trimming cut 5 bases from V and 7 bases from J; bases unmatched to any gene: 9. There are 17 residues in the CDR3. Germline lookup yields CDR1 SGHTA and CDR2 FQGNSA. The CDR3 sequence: CASSPWTSGGVRNEQFF. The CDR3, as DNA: TGTGCCAGCAGCCCCTGGACTAGCGGGGGGGTAAGGAATGAGCAGTTCTTC.

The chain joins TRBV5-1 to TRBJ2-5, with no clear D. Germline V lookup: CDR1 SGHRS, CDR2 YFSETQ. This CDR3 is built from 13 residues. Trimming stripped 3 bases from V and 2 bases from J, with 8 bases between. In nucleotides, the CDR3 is TGCGCCAGCAGCTCTCGCAGTCAAGAGACCCAGTACTTC. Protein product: CASSSRSQETQYF.

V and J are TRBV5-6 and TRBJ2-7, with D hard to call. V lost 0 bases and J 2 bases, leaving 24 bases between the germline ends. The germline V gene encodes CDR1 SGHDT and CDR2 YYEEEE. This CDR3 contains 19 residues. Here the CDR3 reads CASSLGWSPPTDPPYEQYF. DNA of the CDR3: TGTGCCAGCAGCTTGGGGTGGAGCCCCCCCACTGATCCCCCCTACGAGCAGTACTTC.